The 9 T cell receptor beta chains listed next were all sequenced from one sample in a study of blood T cell repertoires in COVID-19. Libraries were prepared by immunoSEQ multiplex PCR; TCRdb keeps only in-frame clonotypes and omits some of them. The table records fewer than 250,000 clones, approximately 80% of them present only once. The sample taken for sequencing was peripheral blood. The receptors derive from a woman between 65 and 79 years old with acute or convalescent COVID-19.

This clone was seen once. The gene calls are TRBV7-8 and TRBJ2-3, with 9 bases matching TRBD1. The CDR3 runs 15 residues. Per germline, CDR1 SGHVS and CDR2 FQNEAQ. V shed 4 bases, J shed 1 base, and the junction held 3 bases outside the gene matches. The CDR3 DNA is TGTGCCAGCAGCTACACAGGGGGCGGCACAGATACGCAGTATTTT. As protein: CASSYTGGGTDTQYF.

Only one count was recorded for this clone. The chain joins TRBV6-5 to TRBJ1-2; 7 nucleotides match TRBD1. V trimming: 9 bases; J trimming: 3 bases; junction bases outside the gene matches: 13. Germline CDR1 is MNHEY and CDR2 is SVGAGI. This CDR3 is 15 amino acids long. CDR3 in amino acids: CASFPGGSADYGYTF. The CDR3 nucleotides are TGTGCCAGTTTCCCAGGGGGGTCGGCTGACTATGGCTACACCTTC.

V usage is TRBV5-4 and J usage is TRBJ2-6, with TRBD1 matching 9 bases. This CDR3 contains 18 residues. V trimming: 3 bases; J trimming: 1 base; junction bases outside the gene matches: 8. From germline, CDR1 is SGHNT and CDR2 YYREEE (reference sequence). CDR3 coding DNA: TGTGCCAGCAGCTCACCGGGACAGGGAATGTCTGGGGCCAACGTCCTGACTTTC. This encodes CASSSPGQGMSGANVLTF.

This chain uses TRBV5-1 with TRBJ1-1, with TRBD1 as a possible D gene (6 bases). The ends were cut back, 0 bases at V and 2 bases at J, with 8 bases in the middle. The V gene's germline CDR1 is SGHRS and CDR2 YFSETQ. There are 14 residues in the CDR3. The CDR3 sequence: CASSLVGANTEAFF. Here the CDR3 DNA reads TGCGCCAGCAGCTTGGTGGGGGCTAACACTGAAGCTTTCTTT.

V gene TRBV11-3 combines with J gene TRBJ2-3, with D unresolved. Trimming left V 5 bases short and J 0 bases short, with 15 bases between. The CDR3 is made up of 16 amino acids. Germline loops: CDR1 SGHNT, CDR2 YENEEA. CDR3 residues: CASSAGATASTDTQYF. In DNA, the CDR3 is TGTGCCAGCAGCGCCGGCGCTACAGCTAGCACAGATACGCAGTATTTT.

This chain joins TRBV7-8 and TRBJ2-7; weak D call: TRBD1 (5 bases). V lost 11 bases and J 4 bases, leaving 18 bases between the germline ends. Per the germline V gene, CDR1 is SGHVS and CDR2 is FQNEAQ. This CDR3 has 13 residues. The DNA of the CDR3 is TGTGCCTCCCAGGGCAGGGCATCGTACGAGCAGTACTTC. Residues: CASQGRASYEQYF.

This clone is a singleton in its sample. This chain connects TRBV6-5 to TRBJ2-7; maybe TRBD2 (6 bases). Germline CDR1 MNHEY, CDR2 SVGAGI. The CDR3 extends over 14 amino acids. V was clipped by 6 bases and J by 3 bases, with 15 bases between them. The CDR3 DNA follows: TGTGCCAGCAGCCCCCCGGGGGTGGTCTACGAGCAGTACTTC. As protein: CASSPPGVVYEQYF.

This chain links TRBV3-1 (or the pseudogene TRBV3-2) with TRBJ2-2; 7 bases line up with TRBD1. CDR3 length: 15 residues. V was clipped by 4 bases and J by 7 bases; unmatched bases: 9. Germline V gene data show CDR1 as LGHDT and CDR2 as YNNKEL (reference sequence). In DNA, the CDR3 is TGTGCCAGCAGCCCGACAGGGATAACAGGCGGGGAGCTGTTTTTT. Amino acid sequence: CASSPTGITGGELFF.

This sequence joins TRBV7-8 and TRBJ1-6; D remains ambiguous. The V gene's germline CDR1 is SGHVS and CDR2 FQNEAQ. The CDR3 length is 14 residues. V was clipped by 5 bases and J by 7 bases, with 12 bases between them. DNA of the CDR3: TGTGCCAGCAGCCAAACCTCGGGAAATTCACCCCTCCACTTT. It is translated as CASSQTSGNSPLHF.